The 29 T cell receptor beta chains given below trace back to one sample, sequenced in a study of T cell changes during pregnancy in multiple sclerosis. The protocol was immunoSEQ multiplex PCR, while the TCRdb copy is restricted to in-frame clones and leaves out a portion. This table has roughly 18,000 clones, 70% to 90% appearing once. The sample here was CD8+ T cells from peripheral blood mononuclear cells, taken in the second trimester of pregnancy. Receptors were obtained from a female donor in good health, enrolled as a control in a pregnancy study.

The genes are TRBV9 and TRBJ2-1; possibly TRBD1 for D (8 bases). Germline CDR1 reads SGDLS; CDR2 reads YYNGEE. This CDR3 spans 16 amino acids. V was clipped by 5 bases and J by 3 bases, with 18 bases between them. CDR3 nucleotides: TGTGCCAGCAGTGAACAGGGGGGGGCTCACTACAATGAGCAGTTCTTC. It is translated as CASSEQGGAHYNEQFF.

The V gene is TRBV18, the J gene TRBJ1-6; D not resolved. CDR3 length equals 14 residues. Germline values: CDR1 KGHSH, CDR2 LQKENI. V was cut by 3 bases and J by 4 bases, with 7 bases left in between. CDR3 sequence reads: CASSPLEYNSPLHF. The CDR3 nucleotides read TGTGCCAGCTCACCGCTAGAGTATAATTCACCCCTCCACTTT.

This sequence joins TRBV23-1 and TRBJ1-6, with D possibly being TRBD1 (5 bases). TRBV23-1 is an open reading frame whose function is uncertain. This CDR3 is 16 amino acids long. The V and J ends lost 2 bases and 4 bases respectively, with 12 bases between them. In DNA form, the CDR3 reads TGCGCCAGCAGTCAAACGACGGGACTTTATAATTCACCCCTCCACTTT. It encodes CASSQTTGLYNSPLHF.

The chain is built from TRBV15 and TRBJ1-5; a possible D gene is TRBD1 (5 bases). V was clipped by 1 base and J by 4 bases, with 11 bases between them. This CDR3 has 15 residues. Germline V lookup: CDR1 LNHNV, CDR2 YYDKDF (reference sequence). CDR3 bases: TGTGCCACCAGCAGAGTAGGGGCAGGGAATCAGCCCCAGCATTTT. Its protein is CATSRVGAGNQPQHF. Looking up the rest from reference TRBV15 and TRBJ1-5 gives the full variable domain: DAMVIQNPRYQVTQFGKPVTLSCSQTLNHNVMYWYQQKSSQAPKLLFHYYDKDFNNEADTPDNFQSRRPNTSFCFLDIRSPGLGDTAMYLCATSRVGAGNQPQHFGDGTRLSIL.

The genes are TRBV28 and TRBJ2-7, with D maybe TRBD2 (5 bases). V lost 6 bases and J lost 0, with 24 bases in between. This CDR3 region has 18 residues. The germline V gene encodes CDR1 MDHEN and CDR2 SYDVKM. CDR3 sequence (DNA): TGTGCCAGCAGCGCATGGGCGGGTTATGTGGGGAGCTCCTACGAGCAGTACTTC. It translates to CASSAWAGYVGSSYEQYF.

The chain combines TRBV5-1 with TRBJ2-3; a possible D gene is TRBD2 (6 bases). The CDR3 contains 15 residues. CDR1 is SGHRS, CDR2 YFSETQ, per germline. Trimming stripped 3 bases from V and 2 bases from J, with 13 bases between. The CDR3 spells CASSWGVLATDTQYF. The CDR3 coding sequence is TGCGCCAGCAGCTGGGGGGTACTGGCCACAGATACGCAGTATTTT.

The rearrangement joins TRBV4-2 to TRBJ2-7; 8 positions agree with TRBD2. Germline lookup yields CDR1 LGHNA and CDR2 YNFKEQ. CDR3 length: 16 residues. Trimming at V came to 4 bases and at J to 7 bases, leaving 15 bases not matched to a gene. CDR3 loop: CASSPNRDGGAEEQYF. The DNA for the CDR3 is TGTGCCAGCAGCCCGAACCGGGACGGGGGGGCCGAAGAGCAGTACTTC.

The chain couples TRBV30 to TRBJ2-7; 7 positions agree with TRBD1. J gave up 3 bases and V 2 bases, and 4 bases lay outside the gene matches. CDR3 size: 13 residues. Germline V gives CDR1 GTSNPN, CDR2 SVGIG (reference sequence). The CDR3 reads CAWSSGQIYEQYF. The CDR3 coding sequence is TGTGCCTGGAGTTCGGGACAGATCTACGAGCAGTACTTC.

This clone was detected only a few times. The V and J genes are TRBV27 and TRBJ1-6; D not resolved. The CDR3 contains 14 residues. V lost 5 bases and J lost 10, with 15 bases in between. Per germline, CDR1 MNHEY and CDR2 SMNVEV (reference sequence). CDR3 nucleotides: TGTGCCAGCAGTCACTTAACTTTTCCCTCACCCCTCCACTTT. Encoded protein: CASSHLTFPSPLHF.

The chain carries TRBV11-2 and TRBJ1-1; maybe TRBD1 (5 bases). The CDR3 is 13 residues long. CDR1 and CDR2 (germline): SGHAT, FQNNGV. V was shortened by 2 bases and J by 5 bases, with 9 bases between the two germline ends. CDR3 in amino acids: CASSLLGDTEAFF. CDR3 bases: TGTGCCAGCAGCTTATTAGGGGATACTGAAGCTTTCTTT.

Only one count was recorded for this clone. The chain uses TRBV7-2 and TRBJ2-1; D perhaps matches TRBD1 (5 bases). Trimming pared 4 bases from V and 2 bases from J, leaving 21 bases between. The CDR3 spans 18 residues. Per the germline V gene, CDR1 is SGHTA and CDR2 is FQGNSA. This chain's CDR3 is CASSSIYIRVPPYNEQFF. CDR3 DNA sequence: TGTGCCAGCAGCTCGATCTATATCAGGGTCCCCCCCTACAATGAGCAGTTCTTC.

The rearrangement links TRBV28 to TRBJ2-5, with 8 bases aligning to TRBD1. Germline CDR1 MDHEN, CDR2 SYDVKM. V shed 5 bases, J shed 5 bases, and the junction held 4 bases outside the gene matches. This CDR3 is 13 amino acids long. This chain's CDR3 is CASSPGTGETQYF. CDR3 nucleotides: TGTGCCAGCAGTCCCGGGACAGGCGAGACCCAGTACTTC.

This clone has only one observation. The chain combines TRBV5-3 with TRBJ2-7, with D unclear. TRBV5-3 carries the ORF label, with uncertain function. V lost 4 bases to trimming and J lost 7 bases, with 12 bases between them. The CDR3 is 12 residues long. For the CDR3, the DNA is TGTGCCAGAAGCCTCACCCGGTGGGAGCAGTACTTC. Translating it yields CARSLTRWEQYF.

V gene TRBV27 combines with J gene TRBJ1-2; 8 bases are a match to TRBD1. The J segment lost 6 bases and the V segment lost 6 bases, leaving 3 bases of the junction unmatched. The CDR3 extends over 12 amino acids. The V gene's germline CDR1 is MNHEY and CDR2 SMNVEV (reference sequence). The CDR3: CASSPTGDGYTF. CDR3 DNA sequence: TGTGCCAGCAGCCCGACAGGGGATGGCTACACCTTC.

This clone was detected once. The chain has TRBV6-4 and TRBJ2-7; a possible D gene is TRBD2 (7 bases). This CDR3 has 14 residues. Germline V gene data show CDR1 as MRHNA and CDR2 as SNTAGT. Trimming shortened V by 3 bases and J by 7 bases, and 16 bases separated the two germline ends. CDR3 coding DNA: TGTGCCAGCAGTGAGAGGGGGGGGCACGCTGAGCAGTACTTC. This sequence encodes CASSERGGHAEQYF.

The sample holds one count of this clone. This chain uses TRBV19 with TRBJ2-7; maybe TRBD1 (6 bases). The CDR3 loop spans 14 amino acids. Germline V lookup: CDR1 LNHDA, CDR2 SQIVND (reference sequence). Trimming stripped 5 bases from V and 7 bases from J, with 18 bases between. The CDR3 DNA reads as TGTGCCAGTAGTCCCCGGGACACCGTCGGGGAGCAGTACTTC. Amino acids: CASSPRDTVGEQYF. Complete variable domain (other parts from reference TRBV19 and TRBJ2-7): DGGITQSPKYLFRKEGQNVTLSCEQNLNHDAMYWYRQDPGQGLRLIYYSQIVNDFQKGDIAEGYSVSREKKESFPLTVTSAQKNPTAFYLCASSPRDTVGEQYFGPGTRLTVT.

This chain links TRBV10-3 with TRBJ1-1, with a tentative D call TRBD1 (6 bases). Trimming took off 8 bases at V and 0 bases at J, with 7 bases between the two ends. The CDR3 contains 12 residues. Germline V gene sequence: CDR1 ENHRY, CDR2 SYGVKD. The CDR3 region has the DNA TGTGCCATCGGACAGATGAACACTGAAGCTTTCTTT. The encoded protein is CAIGQMNTEAFF.

The chain employs TRBV6-4 and TRBJ2-3; 8 nucleotides align to TRBD2. V was clipped by 6 bases and J by 3 bases; unmatched bases: 8. Germline CDR1 and CDR2: MRHNA and SNTAGT. The CDR3 is 15 amino acids. CDR3 DNA sequence: TGTGCCAGCAGCGCTGGAGCGGGGGCTACAGATACGCAGTATTTT. It is translated as CASSAGAGATDTQYF.

The V and J genes are TRBV4-1 and TRBJ2-7; 10 bases map to TRBD1. CDR3 length: 15 amino acids. Germline V lookup: CDR1 MGHRA, CDR2 YSYEKL. V lost 1 base and J lost 0; bases outside the gene matches: 0. The CDR3 is CASSQGDRGSYEQYF. CDR3 DNA sequence: TGCGCCAGCAGCCAAGGGGACAGGGGCTCCTACGAGCAGTACTTC.

The V and J genes are TRBV5-1 and TRBJ1-1; no definite D call. CDR1 SGHRS and CDR2 YFSETQ come from the germline V gene. The V end lost 1 base, the J end lost 1 base, and 5 bases lay between the germline ends. The CDR3 has 13 residues. This chain's CDR3 is CASSLSSNTEAFF. DNA for the CDR3: TGCGCCAGCAGCTTGTCCTCGAACACTGAAGCTTTCTTT.

The rearrangement joins TRBV4-3 to TRBJ2-5; no clear D gene. The CDR3 runs 11 residues. The germline CDR1 and CDR2 sequences are LGHNA and YSLEER. Trimming removed 3 bases from V and 5 bases from J, with 4 bases in between. The CDR3 DNA is TGCGCCAGCAGCCATCGGGAGACCCAGTACTTC. Protein: CASSHRETQYF.

The J gene is TRBJ1-4, the V gene TRBV28, with 8 bases identical to TRBD1. Trimming removed 8 bases from V and 7 bases from J; junction bases left unmatched: 3. Germline V gene sequence: CDR1 MDHEN, CDR2 SYDVKM. CDR3 length: 12 amino acids. CDR3 sequence (DNA): TGTGCCAGCTACGGACAGGGTGAAAAACTGTTTTTT. Its protein product is CASYGQGEKLFF. The whole variable domain, remainder taken from reference TRBV28 and TRBJ1-4, is DVKVTQSSRYLVKRTGEKVFLECVQDMDHENMFWYRQDPGLGLRLIYFSYDVKMKEKGDIPEGYSVSREKKERFSLILESASTNQTSMYLCASYGQGEKLFFGSGTQLSVL.

This clone was seen a single time. This CDR3 is CASSPGGNSPLHF. The CDR3 DNA reads TGTGCCAGCAGTCCGGGGGGTAATTCACCCCTCCACTTT. J is TRBJ1-6 and V is TRBV7-6; maybe TRBD1 (5 bases). The CDR3 has 13 residues. CDR1 is SGHVS, CDR2 FNYEAQ, per germline. The ends were cut back, 6 bases at V and 6 bases at J, with 9 bases in the middle.

The rearrangement uses TRBV13 and TRBJ2-7; D gene uncertain. Trimming took off 3 bases at V and 0 bases at J, with 15 bases between the two ends. The CDR3 extends over 16 amino acids. In germline, CDR1 is PRHDT, CDR2 FYEKMQ (reference sequence). The CDR3 region is CASSLPGPEDSYEQYF. The CDR3 DNA reads TGTGCCAGCAGCTTGCCGGGTCCTGAGGACTCCTACGAGCAGTACTTC. Combining the CDR3 with reference TRBV13 and TRBJ2-7 gives the whole variable domain AAGVIQSPRHLIKEKRETATLKCYPIPRHDTVYWYQQGPGQDPQFLISFYEKMQSDKGSIPDRFSAQQFSDYHSELNMSSLELGDSALYFCASSLPGPEDSYEQYFGPGTRLTVT.

This sequence joins TRBV7-9 and TRBJ1-5; TRBD1 aligns across 8 bases. The CDR3 is 14 amino acids. CDR1 is SEHNR and CDR2 is FQNEAQ in the germline V gene (reference sequence). V lost 5 bases to trimming and J lost 5 bases; unmatched junction nucleotides: 5. DNA for the CDR3: TGTGCCAGCAGCCGCGGGACAGGACATCAGCCCCAGCATTTT. Its translation is CASSRGTGHQPQHF.

V gene TRBV7-2 combines with J gene TRBJ1-5; TRBD1 is a possible D gene (6 bases). Germline values: CDR1 SGHTA, CDR2 FQGNSA. Trimming shortened V by 5 bases and J by 1 base, and 12 bases separated the two germline ends. The CDR3 runs to 15 residues. CDR3 amino acids: CASSPGQISNQPQHF. CDR3 in DNA: TGTGCCAGCAGCCCCGGACAGATCAGCAATCAGCCCCAGCATTTT.

In its sample, this clone ranks as medium-sized. This chain links TRBV27 with TRBJ1-1, with a tentative D call TRBD1 (5 bases). Trimming took 6 bases from V and 5 from J, leaving 13 bases between them. The CDR3 has 13 residues. Germline V gene sequence: CDR1 MNHEY, CDR2 SMNVEV (reference sequence). CDR3 loop: CASRHAGLTEAFF. The CDR3 DNA follows: TGTGCCAGCAGGCACGCAGGGCTAACTGAAGCTTTCTTT.

The chain links TRBV5-5 to TRBJ1-1; 7 bases align to TRBD1. Germline CDR1 and CDR2: SGHKS and YYEKEE (reference sequence). The length of the CDR3 is 14 residues. The junction had 2 bases not matched to a gene; V was cut back by 3 bases and J by 0 bases. CDR3 region: CASSSGQLNTEAFF. CDR3 nucleotides: TGTGCCAGCAGCTCGGGACAGTTGAACACTGAAGCTTTCTTT.

The V call is TRBV4-1, the J call TRBJ1-5; 9 positions match TRBD1. In germline, CDR1 is MGHRA, CDR2 YSYEKL. Trimming at V came to 5 bases and at J to 5 bases, leaving 10 bases not matched to a gene. This CDR3 is built from 16 residues. The CDR3 sequence is CASSNEPGQGYQPQHF. CDR3 coding DNA: TGCGCCAGCAGCAATGAACCGGGACAGGGCTATCAGCCCCAGCATTTT.